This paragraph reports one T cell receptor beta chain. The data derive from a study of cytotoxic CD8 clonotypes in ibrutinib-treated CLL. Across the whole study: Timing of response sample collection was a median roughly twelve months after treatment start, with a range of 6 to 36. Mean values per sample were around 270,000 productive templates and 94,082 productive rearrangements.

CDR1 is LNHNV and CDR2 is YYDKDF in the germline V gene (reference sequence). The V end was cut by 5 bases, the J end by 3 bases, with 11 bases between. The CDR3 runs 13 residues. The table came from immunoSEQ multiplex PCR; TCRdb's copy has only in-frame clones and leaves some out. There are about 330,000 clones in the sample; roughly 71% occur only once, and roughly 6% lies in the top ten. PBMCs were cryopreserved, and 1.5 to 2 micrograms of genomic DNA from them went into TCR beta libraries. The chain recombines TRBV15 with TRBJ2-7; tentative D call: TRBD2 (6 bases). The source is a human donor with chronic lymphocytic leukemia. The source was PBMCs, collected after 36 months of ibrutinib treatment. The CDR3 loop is CATSLGGNYEQYF. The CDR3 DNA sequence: TGTGCCACCAGCCTTGGCGGGAACTACGAGCAGTACTTC. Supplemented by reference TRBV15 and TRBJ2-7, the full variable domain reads DAMVIQNPRYQVTQFGKPVTLSCSQTLNHNVMYWYQQKSSQAPKLLFHYYDKDFNNEADTPDNFQSRRPNTSFCFLDIRSPGLGDTAMYLCATSLGGNYEQYFGPGTRLTVT.